Shown below are 30 T cell receptor beta chains from a single sample sequenced in a study of T cell responses to AZD1222 COVID-19 vaccine. Using immunoSEQ multiplex PCR, the repertoire was profiled, and TCRdb retains in-frame clones only, with some absent. In the table there are about 190,000 clones, over 75% of which are singletons. Specimen: peripheral blood, collected on day 0 of AZD1222 vaccination. The receptors originated from an adult in good health.

This clone was seen only once. This rearrangement joins TRBV6-5 to TRBJ2-3; no definite D call. Germline V lookup: CDR1 MNHEY, CDR2 SVGAGI. V was clipped by 10 bases and J by 6 bases, with 17 bases between them. This CDR3 has 13 amino acids. DNA for the CDR3: TGTGCCATATTAACCAGACGCTCCGATACGCAGTATTTT. This translates into CAILTRRSDTQYF.

This clone was detected once. The chain joins TRBV18 to TRBJ1-2; D remains unclear. Germline loops: CDR1 KGHSH, CDR2 LQKENI. Trimming took 0 bases from V and 2 from J, leaving 13 bases between them. This CDR3 contains 16 residues. The CDR3 DNA reads as TGTGCCAGCTCACCACCGGGGATTCGGATAAACTATGGCTACACCTTC. Its translation: CASSPPGIRINYGYTF.

This chain connects TRBV3-1 (or the pseudogene TRBV3-2) to TRBJ2-3, with D hard to call. Germline V gene sequence: CDR1 LGHDT, CDR2 YNNKEL (reference sequence). This CDR3 is 15 amino acids long. The V and J ends lost 0 bases and 4 bases respectively, with 11 bases between them. CDR3 bases: TGTGCCAGCAGCCAAGAGTTAATACGGGCAGATACGCAGTATTTT. It is translated as CASSQELIRADTQYF.

The rearrangement joins TRBV2 to TRBJ2-1, with TRBD2 matching 9 bases. After removal of 7 bases from V and 3 bases from J, the junction contained 7 bases not matched to a gene. Germline V lookup: CDR1 SNHLY, CDR2 FYNNEI. This CDR3 has 15 residues. CDR3 bases: TGTGCCAGCATAGAAATGACTAGCGGCTACAATGAGCAGTTCTTC. Translated: CASIEMTSGYNEQFF.

The chain links TRBV5-4 to TRBJ2-2; D might be TRBD1 (6 bases). The CDR3 has 13 residues. V was clipped by 2 bases and J by 7 bases, with 9 bases between them. Germline CDR1 SGHNT, CDR2 YYREEE (reference sequence). CDR3 region: CASSFTGFGELFF. The CDR3 nucleotides are TGTGCCAGCAGCTTTACAGGGTTCGGGGAGCTGTTTTTT.

V usage is TRBV25-1 and J usage is TRBJ2-7, with unresolved D. The V gene lost 5 bases and the J gene lost 0 bases, with 8 bases spanning the gap. The CDR3 runs to 13 residues. CDR1 is MGHDK and CDR2 is SYGVNS in the germline V gene. CDR3 protein: CASSYPSSYEQYF. The CDR3 DNA reads TGTGCCAGCAGTTATCCCAGCTCCTACGAGCAGTACTTC.

This clone is a singleton in its sample. This sequence joins TRBV27 and TRBJ2-3; TRBD1 matches 9 bases. There are 15 residues in the CDR3. With V trimmed by 4 bases and J by 5 bases, 7 bases remained unmatched. Germline V gene data show CDR1 as MNHEY and CDR2 as SMNVEV (reference sequence). The CDR3 spells CASSSGTGYEDTQYF. CDR3 DNA sequence: TGTGCCAGCAGTTCCGGGACAGGGTACGAAGATACGCAGTATTTT.

The V call is TRBV11-2, the J call TRBJ2-7; TRBD1 agrees at 11 bases. Germline trimming cut 6 bases from V and 7 bases from J; bases unmatched to any gene: 17. Per the germline V gene, CDR1 is SGHAT and CDR2 is FQNNGV. CDR3 length: 17 residues. The CDR3: CASRLRGRGQGAEEQYF. CDR3 nucleotides: TGTGCCAGCAGGCTTAGGGGCCGAGGACAGGGGGCAGAAGAGCAGTACTTC.

The chain joins TRBV4-2 to TRBJ2-5; D not resolved. Trimming took off 4 bases at V and 3 bases at J, with 12 bases between the two ends. Germline V gene lookup returns CDR1 LGHNA and CDR2 YNFKEQ. This CDR3 region has 14 residues. CDR3 in DNA: TGTGCCAGCAGCCTAGGGCCGCGAGAAGAGACCCAGTACTTC. Translation gives CASSLGPREETQYF.

The table lists this clone with a count of one. The chain recombines TRBV4-3 with TRBJ1-1, with D unclear. Germline V gene lookup returns CDR1 LGHNA and CDR2 YSLEER. The length of the CDR3 is 15 residues. V lost 2 bases and J lost 3, with 13 bases in between. In nucleotides, the CDR3 is TGCGCCAGCAGCCAATCGAAGGGCACAGACACTGAAGCTTTCTTT. It encodes CASSQSKGTDTEAFF.

The chain uses TRBV30 and TRBJ1-3; D gene ambiguous. The CDR3 covers 14 residues. Germline values: CDR1 GTSNPN, CDR2 SVGIG (reference sequence). V lost 0 bases to trimming and J lost 0 bases, with 6 bases between them. The DNA of the CDR3 is TGTGCCTGGAGTGTACGGAACTCTGGAAACACCATATATTTT. This codes for CAWSVRNSGNTIYF.

The V and J genes are TRBV21-1 and TRBJ2-7. TRBV21-1 is termed a pseudogene. CDR3 size: 12 residues. This CDR3 reads CASGGSPYEQYV. The CDR3 nucleotides read TGTGCCAGCGGGGGTTCACCCTACGAGCAGTACGTC.

The chain carries TRBV7-2 and TRBJ2-7, with 10 bases aligning to TRBD2. The V gene's germline CDR1 is SGHTA and CDR2 FQGNSA. V lost 4 bases to trimming and J lost 7 bases; unmatched junction nucleotides: 4. CDR3 length: 13 residues. Here the CDR3 DNA reads TGTGCCAGCAGCTACCTAGCGGGGGTTGAGCAGTACGTC. Protein product: CASSYLAGVEQYV.

The CDR3 region has the DNA TGTGCCAGCAGCTCCTGGGACAGGAAAAAACCCTACGAGCAGTACTTC. Protein product: CASSSWDRKKPYEQYF. This chain uses TRBV11-2 with TRBJ2-7; TRBD1 matches at 8 bases. CDR3 length: 16 residues. V was pared by 4 bases and J by 2 bases, with 10 bases of the junction left unmatched. The germline gives CDR1 SGHAT, CDR2 FQNNGV.

The rearrangement joins TRBV12-3 or TRBV12-4 to TRBJ1-2; the D is unclear. The CDR3 contains 13 residues. Trimming took 2 bases from V and 3 from J, leaving 7 bases between them. Here the CDR3 reads CASSLWQHYGYTF. The CDR3 DNA follows: TGTGCCAGCAGTTTATGGCAGCACTATGGCTACACCTTC.

The rearrangement uses TRBV7-2 and TRBJ2-2; perhaps TRBD1 as D (7 bases). V was trimmed by 5 bases and J by 7 bases, leaving 14 bases between them. This CDR3 has 14 residues. Germline loops: CDR1 SGHTA, CDR2 FQGNSA. The CDR3 here is CASSPQGGGGELFF. CDR3 bases: TGTGCCAGCAGCCCGCAGGGGGGTGGCGGGGAGCTGTTTTTT. Full variable domain (rest looked up from reference TRBV7-2 and TRBJ2-2): GAGVSQSPSNKVTEKGKDVELRCDPISGHTALYWYRQSLGQGLEFLIYFQGNSAPDKSGLPSDRFSAERTGGSVSTLTIQRTQQEDSAVYLCASSPQGGGGELFFGEGSRLTVL.

This clone was recorded only once. The rearrangement joins TRBV6-5 to TRBJ2-2; TRBD1 agrees at 8 bases. The V gene's germline CDR1 is MNHEY and CDR2 SVGAGI. V trimming: 6 bases; J trimming: 1 base; junction bases outside the gene matches: 4. CDR3 length: 15 amino acids. In nucleotides, the CDR3 is TGTGCCAGCAGCCTGACAGGGGTGAACACCGGGGAGCTGTTTTTT. This gives the protein CASSLTGVNTGELFF.

CDR3 amino acids: CASRELGQINSPLHF. CDR3 nucleotides: TGTGCCAGCAGAGAACTCGGACAAATCAATTCACCCCTCCACTTT. The chain combines TRBV6-4 with TRBJ1-6, with D possibly matching TRBD1 (5 bases). Trimming shortened V by 6 bases and J by 7 bases, and 16 bases separated the two germline ends. The germline V gene has CDR1 MRHNA and CDR2 SNTAGT. The CDR3 has 15 residues.

The J gene is TRBJ1-2, the V gene TRBV4-2; D is perhaps TRBD1 (5 bases). Trimming left V 0 bases short and J 5 bases short, with 16 bases between. The germline V gene encodes CDR1 LGHNA and CDR2 YNFKEQ. The CDR3 has 16 residues. CDR3 nucleotide sequence: TGTGCCAGCAGCCAAGATCGGGGGAGGTTGAGTTATGGCTACACCTTC. Encoded protein: CASSQDRGRLSYGYTF.

The chain is built from TRBV18 and TRBJ2-7; TRBD1 is a possible D gene (5 bases). Trimming removed 0 bases from V and 6 bases from J, with 12 bases in between. CDR3 length equals 14 residues. Germline V gene sequence: CDR1 KGHSH, CDR2 LQKENI. CDR3 bases: TGTGCCAGCTCACCACCGGGCAGGGCTACCGAGCAGTACTTC. It translates to CASSPPGRATEQYF.

This chain links TRBV4-2 with TRBJ2-5; D is possibly TRBD2 (7 bases). In germline, CDR1 is LGHNA, CDR2 YNFKEQ. There are 15 residues in the CDR3. The V gene lost 1 base and the J gene lost 5 bases, with 14 bases spanning the gap. CDR3 loop: CASSQAEGGAETQYF. CDR3 coding DNA: TGTGCCAGCAGCCAAGCTGAGGGGGGGGCGGAGACCCAGTACTTC.

This sequence joins TRBV5-4 and TRBJ1-6, with TRBD1 matching over 11 bases. The CDR3 totals 16 residues. J gave up 3 bases and V 3 bases, and 2 bases lay outside the gene matches. Germline V gene sequence: CDR1 SGHNT, CDR2 YYREEE (reference sequence). The CDR3 region has the DNA TGTGCCAGCAGCTCCGGGACAGGGGGCTATAATTCACCCCTCCACTTT. Protein: CASSSGTGGYNSPLHF.

V usage is TRBV7-8 and J usage is TRBJ1-4; no definite D call. Germline CDR1 reads SGHVS; CDR2 reads FQNEAQ. The CDR3 runs 18 residues. Trimming removed 1 base from V and 0 bases from J, with 15 bases in between. Here the CDR3 DNA reads TGTGCCAGCAGCTTAGGACTCCCGGCGACCGCAACTAATGAAAAACTGTTTTTT. This sequence encodes CASSLGLPATATNEKLFF.

This chain joins TRBV6-5 and TRBJ2-3; D uncertain. The CDR3 sequence is 14 residues long. Per the germline V gene, CDR1 is MNHEY and CDR2 is SVGAGI. V was trimmed by 10 bases and J by 2 bases, leaving 16 bases between them. The CDR3 reads CAIAPGSVTDTQYF. The CDR3 coding sequence is TGTGCCATCGCCCCCGGATCGGTCACAGATACGCAGTATTTT.

V gene TRBV19 combines with J gene TRBJ2-1; 8 nucleotides match TRBD2. Germline CDR1 reads LNHDA; CDR2 reads SQIVND (reference sequence). CDR3 length: 16 amino acids. The ends lost 5 bases at V and 1 base at J; junction bases unmatched: 7. The CDR3 protein is CASSRGGPGSYNEQFF. As DNA, the CDR3 is TGTGCCAGTAGTCGCGGGGGGCCGGGATCCTACAATGAGCAGTTCTTC.

V is TRBV24-1 and J is TRBJ2-5, with TRBD2 matching 7 bases. Germline loops: CDR1 KGHDR, CDR2 SFDVKD. The CDR3 totals 12 residues. V was clipped by 6 bases and J by 6 bases; unmatched bases: 3. The CDR3 spells CATSNGRQTQYF. The CDR3 region has the DNA TGTGCCACCAGTAACGGGAGGCAGACCCAGTACTTC.

This chain connects TRBV3-1 (or the pseudogene TRBV3-2) to TRBJ2-5, with 8 nucleotides matching TRBD2. This CDR3 has 14 amino acids. Germline CDR1 and CDR2: LGHDT and YNNKEL (reference sequence). The V gene end was trimmed by 5 bases and the J gene end by 1 base; junction bases not matched to a gene: 3. The CDR3 nucleotides read TGTGCCAGCAGCAGCGGGGGTTCCCAAGAGACCCAGTACTTC. This sequence encodes CASSSGGSQETQYF.

V is TRBV5-1 and J is TRBJ2-1; D is possibly TRBD2 (7 bases). The CDR3 covers 16 residues. V shed 2 bases and J shed 8 bases, with 20 bases lying between them. Germline CDR1 SGHRS, CDR2 YFSETQ. CDR3 residues: CASSFGGAQGRDEQFF. The CDR3 nucleotides are TGCGCCAGCAGCTTTGGGGGGGCGCAAGGTCGGGATGAGCAGTTCTTC.

This rearrangement joins TRBV11-3 to TRBJ2-1; D is possibly TRBD1 (6 bases). Per the germline V gene, CDR1 is SGHNT and CDR2 is YENEEA. The CDR3 is 14 residues long. Deletions cut 4 bases from V and 7 bases from J, with 14 bases between. CDR3 sequence (DNA): TGTGCCAGCAGCTCTACAGGGAGATTGAATGAGCAGTTCTTC. Translating gives CASSSTGRLNEQFF.

The rearrangement uses TRBV19 and TRBJ1-1; D is unclear. CDR3 length: 14 residues. The V and J ends lost 3 bases and 5 bases respectively, with 13 bases between them. CDR1 and CDR2 from the germline V gene are LNHDA and SQIVND (reference sequence). As DNA, the CDR3 is TGTGCCAGTAGTATTGGTCACCCTGGGACTGAAGCTTTCTTT. It encodes CASSIGHPGTEAFF.